This T cell receptor (beta chain) was recorded in a study of cytomegalovirus exposure and HLA in healthy donors. V lost 6 bases to trimming and J lost 4 bases; unmatched junction nucleotides: 9. This CDR3 spans 15 amino acids. Looked up from germline, CDR1 is WSHSY and CDR2 is SAAADI. Study results and caveats: Analysis performed later showed TCR beta chains linked to HLA being more clonally expanded than equally common others.

Researchers ran the PCR with 60 Vbeta and 13 Jbeta primers. Sequencing used immunoSEQ multiplex PCR; TCRdb keeps in-frame clones, though not all of them. The table lists some 150,000 clones, 79% of them singletons. A word on this clone: Its antigen is not known.

This receptor was taken from a woman aged 40-49 years in good health and CMV-seropositive. Sequencing was done on a sample of PBMCs. The genes are TRBV10-2 and TRBJ1-5, with TRBD1 matching over 7 bases. CDR3 region: CASSPTGVENQPQHF. Written as DNA, the CDR3 is TGCGCCAGCAGCCCTACAGGGGTCGAAAATCAGCCCCAGCATTTT.